One and the same sample provided the 14 T cell receptor beta chains below, sequenced in a study of blood T cell repertoires in COVID-19. Profiled with immunoSEQ multiplex PCR; TCRdb holds only in-frame clones, not every one. Here the sample spans approximately 90,000 clones, roughly 84% being singletons. Specimen: peripheral blood. These receptor sequences come from a woman older than 75 with acute or convalescent COVID-19.

The chain carries TRBV7-8 and TRBJ1-3, with D unclear. Germline CDR1 reads SGHVS; CDR2 reads FQNEAQ. V lost 8 bases, J lost 4 bases, and 12 bases lay in between. This CDR3 spans 13 amino acids. The CDR3 bases are TGTGCCAGCGGAGGGTCGCGCGGAAACACCATATATTTT. Its translation is CASGGSRGNTIYF.

This chain connects TRBV4-1 to TRBJ1-4; D is possibly TRBD1 (5 bases). CDR1 is MGHRA, CDR2 YSYEKL, per germline. This CDR3 is 19 amino acids long. V lost 4 bases and J 3 bases, leaving 24 bases between the germline ends. CDR3 nucleotides: TGCGCCAGCAGCCCCTGGGGTCGGGCAGGGAGGGTTTCTAATGAAAAACTGTTTTTT. Its translation is CASSPWGRAGRVSNEKLFF.

The J gene is TRBJ1-1, the V gene TRBV6-5; TRBD1 matches 9 bases. Germline V CDR1 and CDR2: MNHEY, SVGAGI. This CDR3 comprises 14 residues. Unmatched junction bases numbered 6, after V lost 6 bases and J lost 4 bases. CDR3 loop: CASRVQGASTEAFF. For the CDR3, the DNA is TGTGCCAGCAGAGTACAGGGGGCGTCCACTGAAGCTTTCTTT.

The J gene is TRBJ2-3, the V gene TRBV5-4, with 8 bases lining up with TRBD2. V was clipped by 3 bases and J by 6 bases; unmatched bases: 6. CDR1 and CDR2 from the germline V gene are SGHNT and YYREEE (reference sequence). The CDR3 sequence is 14 residues long. The CDR3 sequence is CASSSAGGADTQYF. As DNA, the CDR3 is TGTGCCAGCAGCTCGGCCGGGGGGGCGGATACGCAGTATTTT.

The CDR3 DNA reads as TGTGCCACCCGACAGGGGGCTAACACTGAAGCTTTCTTT. Translation: CATRQGANTEAFF. The chain combines TRBV6-5 with TRBJ1-1, with TRBD1 matching over 10 bases. Germline values: CDR1 MNHEY, CDR2 SVGAGI. The V segment lost 10 bases and the J segment 2 bases; nucleotides outside the gene matches: 4. The CDR3 has 13 amino acids.

The V call is TRBV5-1, the J call TRBJ2-7, with D tentatively TRBD2 (6 bases). Per the germline V gene, CDR1 is SGHRS and CDR2 is YFSETQ. There are 14 residues in the CDR3. V lost 0 bases, J lost 1 base, and 8 bases lay in between. CDR3 sequence: CASSLAAGSYEQYF. The CDR3 DNA is TGCGCCAGCAGCTTGGCGGCGGGGTCCTACGAGCAGTACTTC.

This clone appeared once. The rearrangement joins TRBV7-9 to TRBJ2-3; 13 positions match TRBD2. The CDR3 is made up of 17 amino acids. Unmatched junction bases numbered 9, after V lost 5 bases and J lost 4 bases. Germline CDR1 and CDR2: SEHNR and FQNEAQ (reference sequence). The DNA of the CDR3 is TGTGCCAGCAGCGGTTCGGGACTAGCGGGAAGAGCAGATACGCAGTATTTT. Residues: CASSGSGLAGRADTQYF.

This chain joins TRBV5-1 and TRBJ1-5; 9 bases agree with TRBD1. The CDR3 loop spans 14 amino acids. With 4 bases clipped from V and 5 bases from J, the junction kept 4 bases outside the gene matches. Germline V gene sequence: CDR1 SGHRS, CDR2 YFSETQ. The CDR3 DNA reads as TGCGCCAGCAGCAGGACAGGGGAGGATCAGCCCCAGCATTTT. Amino acids: CASSRTGEDQPQHF.

V gene TRBV5-4 combines with J gene TRBJ2-7; 8 bases align to TRBD1. The V and J ends lost 4 bases and 3 bases, in that order; junction bases with no gene match: 3. CDR1 and CDR2 from the germline V gene are SGHNT and YYREEE (reference sequence). The CDR3 has 13 amino acids. The DNA for the CDR3 is TGTGCCAGCAGCCTCGACAGGGGCTACGAGCAGTACTTC. Translation gives CASSLDRGYEQYF.

The chain links TRBV12-3 or TRBV12-4 to TRBJ2-2; 9 bases match TRBD1. The CDR3 runs to 13 residues. After removal of 11 bases from V and 4 bases from J, the junction contained 5 bases not matched to a gene. CDR3 DNA: TGTGCCTCGGGACAGGGTGGCACCGGGGAGCTGTTTTTT. As protein: CASGQGGTGELFF.

The chain employs TRBV2 and TRBJ1-6; 9 nucleotides line up with TRBD1. Germline loops: CDR1 SNHLY, CDR2 FYNNEI. The CDR3 totals 16 residues. The junction had 8 bases not matched to a gene; V was cut back by 5 bases and J by 6 bases. Written as DNA, the CDR3 is TGTGCCAGCAGTACCCTGGGGGGACAGGGTAATTCACCCCTCCACTTT. Protein product: CASSTLGGQGNSPLHF.

This clone was recorded once. The chain has TRBV7-9 and TRBJ1-1, with 7 positions matching TRBD1. This CDR3 is built from 16 residues. Trimming removed 2 bases from V and 7 bases from J; junction bases left unmatched: 13. Germline CDR1 SEHNR, CDR2 FQNEAQ (reference sequence). The chain's CDR3 is CASSLRQGVNSVEAFF. The CDR3 DNA is TGTGCCAGCAGCTTAAGGCAGGGGGTTAATAGTGTTGAAGCTTTCTTT.

V usage is TRBV6-1 and J usage is TRBJ1-2, with a weak D call TRBD1 (5 bases). V was pared by 2 bases and J by 12 bases, with 13 bases between. CDR1 and CDR2 from the germline V gene are MNHNS and SASEGT. CDR3 length equals 12 residues. CDR3 nucleotides: TGTGCCAGCAGTGAAAGGGGCAGTAGCAACACCTTC. The encoded protein is CASSERGSSNTF.

Only a few counts were recorded for this clone. The chain is built from TRBV7-2 and TRBJ1-2; weak D call: TRBD1 (6 bases). CDR3 size: 18 residues. V was shortened by 1 base and J by 4 bases, with 22 bases between the two germline ends. Per the germline V gene, CDR1 is SGHTA and CDR2 is FQGNSA. The CDR3 bases are TGTGCCAGCAGCTTAGTGGGTTCGCGGGGGCCCCTGTCCTATGGCTACACCTTC. Protein product: CASSLVGSRGPLSYGYTF. Combining the CDR3 with reference TRBV7-2 and TRBJ1-2 gives the whole variable domain GAGVSQSPSNKVTEKGKDVELRCDPISGHTALYWYRQSLGQGLEFLIYFQGNSAPDKSGLPSDRFSAERTGGSVSTLTIQRTQQEDSAVYLCASSLVGSRGPLSYGYTFGSGTRLTVV.